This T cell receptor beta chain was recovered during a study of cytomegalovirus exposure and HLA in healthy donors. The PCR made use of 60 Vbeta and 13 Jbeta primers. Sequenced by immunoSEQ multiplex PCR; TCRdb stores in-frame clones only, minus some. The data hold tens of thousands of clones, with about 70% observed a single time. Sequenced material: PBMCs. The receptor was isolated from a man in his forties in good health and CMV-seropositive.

The CDR3: CASSLSGQGSIEYF. In DNA, the CDR3 is TGTGCCAGCAGTTTATCCGGACAGGGTTCGATAGAGTACTTC. The gene calls are TRBV27 and TRBJ2-7; 8 bases are shared with TRBD1. This CDR3 is 14 amino acids long. Germline CDR1 is MNHEY and CDR2 is SMNVEV (reference sequence). Trimming at V came to 0 bases and at J to 11 bases, leaving 9 bases not matched to a gene.